These 20 T cell receptor beta chains share one sample of origin, sequenced in a study of identical twins. A single record per CDR3 protein comes from TCRdb applying MiXCR to the 5' RACE reads. Altogether 1,800,000 or so distinct CDR3 sequences are present, 32% being singletons, with the ten largest covering about 0.3%. The sample comprised cord blood. The receptors stem from a newborn girl in good health.

This clonotype was counted between two and nine times. The V call is TRBV10-1, the J call TRBJ2-3; D may be TRBD2 (7 bases). The germline gives CDR1 WNHNN, CDR2 SYGVQD (reference sequence). V lost 6 bases to trimming and J lost 2 bases, with 21 bases between them. The CDR3 has 17 residues. The CDR3 nucleotides are TGCGCCAGCAGAATATTGGGGGCTAGCGGAGACACAGATACGCAGTATTTT. This encodes CASRILGASGDTDTQYF.

This chain connects TRBV24-1 to TRBJ1-4; tentatively, D is TRBD1 (6 bases). V was clipped by 6 bases and J by 6 bases, with 10 bases between them. This CDR3 comprises 13 residues. Germline CDR1 reads KGHDR; CDR2 reads SFDVKD. As DNA, the CDR3 is TGTGCCACCAGTTACAGGGTCGATGAAAAACTGTTTTTT. Protein product: CATSYRVDEKLFF.

This clonotype was seen a handful of times. The chain is built from TRBV6-7 and TRBJ2-5; TRBD2 might be the D (5 bases). TRBV6-7 is known as an ORF, though its function is uncertain. The CDR3 runs 13 residues. V lost 5 bases and J 7 bases, leaving 14 bases between the germline ends. The CDR3 spells CASSPLLEGTQYF. For the CDR3, the DNA is TGTGCCAGCAGTCCATTACTAGAGGGGACCCAGTACTTC.

This clonotype was detected a few times. J is TRBJ2-7 and V is TRBV6-5, with TRBD2 matching over 9 bases. Trimming cost V 6 bases and J 7 bases; bases outside gene matches: 10. Germline CDR1 MNHEY, CDR2 SVGAGI. This CDR3 is built from 14 residues. The chain's CDR3 is CASSKTSGRLEQYF. CDR3 coding DNA: TGTGCCAGCAGCAAAACTAGCGGGCGTTTAGAGCAGTACTTC.

J is TRBJ1-4 and V is TRBV7-9; possible D gene TRBD1, 6 bases. This CDR3 comprises 15 residues. Trimming stripped 1 base from V and 7 bases from J, with 13 bases between. Looked up from germline, CDR1 is SEHNR and CDR2 is FQNEAQ (reference sequence). The DNA for the CDR3 is TGTGCCAGCAGCTTAGGGGACATGGTTCTTGAAAAACTGTTTTTT. It encodes CASSLGDMVLEKLFF.

The CDR3 here is CSVEEGSGAYNEQYF. CDR3 DNA sequence: TGCAGCGTTGAAGAGGGGAGCGGAGCCTACAATGAGCAGTACTTC. This chain joins TRBV29-1 and TRBJ2-1, with D perhaps TRBD2 (5 bases). The J call is uncertain, as TRBJ2-7 better fits the DNA end. Germline V gene data show CDR1 as SQVTM and CDR2 as ANQGSEA. The CDR3 is 15 residues long.

This chain joins TRBV5-1 and TRBJ1-2; 9 bases line up with TRBD1. With 3 bases clipped from V and 5 bases from J, the junction kept 5 bases outside the gene matches. The CDR3 is 14 amino acids. The germline V gene has CDR1 SGHRS and CDR2 YFSETQ. DNA for the CDR3: TGCGCCAGCAGCTACAATGGACAGGGGTATGGCTACACCTTC. It encodes CASSYNGQGYGYTF. Complete variable domain (other parts from reference TRBV5-1 and TRBJ1-2): KAGVTQTPRYLIKTRGQQVTLSCSPISGHRSVSWYQQTPGQGLQFLFEYFSETQRNKGNFPGRFSGRQFSNSRSEMNVSTLELGDSALYLCASSYNGQGYGYTFGSGTRLTVV.

The rearrangement uses TRBV7-8 and TRBJ2-3, with 7 bases lining up with TRBD2. Germline CDR1 reads SGHVS; CDR2 reads FQNEAQ. This CDR3 is built from 16 residues. J lost 2 bases, V lost 1 base, and 6 bases had no gene match. The CDR3 reads CASSLVAGRYTDTQYF. CDR3 coding DNA: TGTGCCAGCAGCTTAGTAGCGGGCCGTTACACAGATACGCAGTATTTT.

Turning to this clonotype: At one end, the junction sequence differs from germline, possibly due to a read error. This chain uses TRBV7-2 with TRBJ2-3; 12 bases are a match to TRBD2. Germline V gene lookup returns CDR1 SGHTA and CDR2 FQGNSA. The CDR3 has 16 amino acids. The CDR3 DNA sequence: TGTGCTAGCAGCCGATCTAGCGGGGGGGCCGCAGATACGCAGTATTTT. Residues: CASSRSSGGAADTQYF. The full variable domain, completed using reference TRBV7-2 and TRBJ2-3, is GAGVSQSPSNKVTEKGKDVELRCDPISGHTALYWYRQSLGQGLEFLIYFQGNSAPDKSGLPSDRFSAERTGGSVSTLTIQRTQQEDSAVYLCASSRSSGGAADTQYFGPGTRLTVL.

A few counts support this clonotype. The genes are TRBV16 and TRBJ1-4; TRBD1 is a possible D gene (6 bases). V lost 5 bases and J 5 bases, leaving 21 bases between the germline ends. CDR1 KGHSY and CDR2 FQNENV come from the germline V gene. The CDR3 spans 17 residues. DNA for the CDR3: TGTGCCAGCAGCATAACGGACAGCTACTCCGGGAATGAAAAACTGTTTTTT. As protein: CASSITDSYSGNEKLFF.

This clonotype was seen only a few times. The V call is TRBV12-5, the J call TRBJ1-2, with unresolved D. CDR1 is LGHNT, CDR2 FRNRAP, per germline. V dropped 3 bases and J dropped 0 bases, with 2 bases sitting between them. The length of the CDR3 is 12 residues. The CDR3 DNA follows: TGTGCTAGTGGTTTCACTAACTATGGCTACACCTTC. It is translated as CASGFTNYGYTF.

The chain links TRBV20-1 to TRBJ2-1; 13 bases line up with TRBD2. Germline values: CDR1 DFQATT, CDR2 SNEGSKA (reference sequence). Trimming at V came to 3 bases and at J to 7 bases, leaving 3 bases not matched to a gene. The CDR3 loop spans 14 amino acids. In DNA form, the CDR3 reads TGCAGTGCTAGTGGACTAGCGGGAGTAAATGAGCAGTTCTTC. Its translation is CSASGLAGVNEQFF.

This clonotype has more than one count but fewer than ten. V gene TRBV6-1 combines with J gene TRBJ2-3; maybe TRBD2 (6 bases). The V and J ends lost 2 bases and 5 bases respectively, with 17 bases between them. There are 16 residues in the CDR3. Germline V gene lookup returns CDR1 MNHNS and CDR2 SASEGT. Here the CDR3 DNA reads TGTGCCAGCAGTGAACGTCGGGCGGGGCTGGGAGATACGCAGTATTTT. This encodes CASSERRAGLGDTQYF.

This clonotype was found once. A read error may be the cause here, since a much bigger clone is one base away. The gene calls are TRBV20-1 and TRBJ1-5, with no clear D. From germline, CDR1 is DFQATT and CDR2 SNEGSKA (reference sequence). This CDR3 is 14 amino acids long. The CDR3 coding sequence is TGCAGTGCTAGAGATGCCCTTAGCGATCAGCCCCAGCATTTT. Translating gives CSARDALSDQPQHF.

This clonotype was observed a handful of times. The rearrangement uses TRBV5-1 and TRBJ2-2; 7 nucleotides match TRBD2. Germline assignment: CDR1 SGHRS and CDR2 YFSETQ. This CDR3 comprises 17 residues. With V trimmed by 0 bases and J by 3 bases, 8 bases remained unmatched. As DNA, the CDR3 is TGCGCCAGCAGCTTGGCACTCGGCGGGGGAGACACCGGGGAGCTGTTTTTT. Protein: CASSLALGGGDTGELFF.

In its sample, this clonotype was seen many times. This chain uses TRBV10-3 with TRBJ1-1; D possibly corresponds to TRBD1 (6 bases). The germline V gene has CDR1 ENHRY and CDR2 SYGVKD. V lost 3 bases and J 4 bases, leaving 9 bases between the germline ends. The CDR3 is 13 residues long. The DNA for the CDR3 is TGTGCCATCAGTGACAGGGGTGGCACTGAAGCTTTCTTT. It encodes CAISDRGGTEAFF.

As regards this clonotype: A read error may account for a junction end that differs from germline. V usage is TRBV5-6 and J usage is TRBJ2-7; TRBD1 agrees at 9 bases. CDR1 and CDR2 from the germline V gene are SGHDT and YYEEEE. The CDR3 is made up of 14 amino acids. The CDR3 bases are TGTGCCAGCTTACCCGGGACAGGGTCCTTCGAGCAGTACTTC. Its translation: CASLPGTGSFEQYF.

This clonotype has only a few counts. The V gene is TRBV2, the J gene TRBJ2-7; D not resolved. Germline CDR1 is SNHLY and CDR2 is FYNNEI. The CDR3 loop spans 14 amino acids. V shed 2 bases and J shed 1 base, with 9 bases lying between them. CDR3 sequence (DNA): TGTGCCAGCAGTGAAATTAGGAGATCCTACGAGCAGTACTTC. Amino acids: CASSEIRRSYEQYF.

The chain links TRBV4-1 to TRBJ2-5; D not certain. Germline V CDR1 and CDR2: MGHRA, YSYEKL. This CDR3 contains 13 residues. Trimming took off 2 bases at V and 1 base at J, with 5 bases between the two ends. The CDR3 is CASSQIPQETQYF. CDR3 coding DNA: TGCGCCAGCAGCCAAATTCCCCAAGAGACCCAGTACTTC.

The chain uses TRBV7-9 and TRBJ2-5; 12 bases align to TRBD2. The CDR3 extends over 18 amino acids. Germline V CDR1 and CDR2: SEHNR, FQNEAQ (reference sequence). Germline trimming cut 4 bases from V and 2 bases from J; bases unmatched to any gene: 11. In DNA, the CDR3 is TGTGCCAGCAGCTCCCTCTCCCGAGGGACTAGCGGGCAAGAGACCCAGTACTTC. This translates into CASSSLSRGTSGQETQYF.